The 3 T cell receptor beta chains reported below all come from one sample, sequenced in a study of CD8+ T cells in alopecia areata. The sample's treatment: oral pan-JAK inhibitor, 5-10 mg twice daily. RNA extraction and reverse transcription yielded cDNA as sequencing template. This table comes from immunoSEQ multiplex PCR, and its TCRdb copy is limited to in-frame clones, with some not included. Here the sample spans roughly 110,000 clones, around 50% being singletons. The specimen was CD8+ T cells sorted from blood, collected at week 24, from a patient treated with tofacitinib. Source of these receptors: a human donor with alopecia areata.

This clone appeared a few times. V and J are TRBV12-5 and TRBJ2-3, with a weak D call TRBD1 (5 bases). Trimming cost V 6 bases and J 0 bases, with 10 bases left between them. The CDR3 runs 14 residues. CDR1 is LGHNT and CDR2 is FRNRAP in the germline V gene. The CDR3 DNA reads TGTGCTAGTGGCCAAAGGGGTAGCACAGATACGCAGTATTTT. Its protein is CASGQRGSTDTQYF.

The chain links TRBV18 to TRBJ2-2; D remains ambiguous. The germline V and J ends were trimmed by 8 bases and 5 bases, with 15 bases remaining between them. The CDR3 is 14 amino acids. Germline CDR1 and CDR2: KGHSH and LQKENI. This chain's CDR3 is CASESVSLTGELFF. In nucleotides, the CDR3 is TGTGCCAGCGAATCGGTATCTTTGACCGGGGAGCTGTTTTTT.

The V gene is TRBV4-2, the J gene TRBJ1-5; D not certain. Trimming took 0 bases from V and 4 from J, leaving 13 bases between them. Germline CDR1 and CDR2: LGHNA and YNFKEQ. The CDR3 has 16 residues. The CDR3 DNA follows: TGTGCCAGCAGCCAAGACCACACCGGAGAAAATCAGCCCCAGCATTTT. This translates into CASSQDHTGENQPQHF.